The entry that follows covers one TCR beta chain sequence. Which antigen it targets is not known. Qualities for individual bases were not recorded, and no much larger clone is one base off. The data stem from a study of cytomegalovirus exposure and HLA in healthy donors listed by TCRdb under 2017. About the study as a whole: An earlier analysis of approximately 590 of the donors reported approximately 290 Gb of sequence data and 120 million or so unique TCR beta sequences from roughly 200 million T cells. A later analysis re-examined previously published TCR beta repertoires from over 500 donors and added high-resolution HLA genotyping to investigate patterns of TCR occurrence. In a later genetic analysis, genome-wide SNP genotypes for about 55% of the roughly 670 donors were used, and that subset was treated as a discovery cohort. Roughly 300 gigabases of sequencing data and about 92 million unique TCR sequences made up an early release that covered under 750 HLA-typed donors. Along with the approximately 620-subject first cohort, a separate validation cohort of over a hundred different subjects was used. Donor age, sex, ethnicity and CMV serostatus were compiled together with the repertoire data. High-throughput TCR immunosequencing, statistical association of individual TCRs with disease status, and machine learning were combined to predict cytomegalovirus infection status. Rather than using new phenotypic data, the later analysis identified candidate immune exposures from TCR beta sequences and from how often those sequences occurred across donors. The T cell repertoires of 666 subjects were profiled by immunosequencing and related to cytomegalovirus serostatus. Among some 400 genotyped donors of the cohort, an average of about 220,000 unique TCR beta nucleotide sequences was sequenced per donor, of which 15% to 20% were non-productive. Typing coverage differed by locus: A, B, C, DRB1 and DQB1 were typed in roughly 620-630 donors, DQA1 in around 500, DPA1 in roughly 590, and DPB1 in approximately 450. Every repertoire in the discovery cohort had been generated on one and the same sequencing platform. Four or five DR-DQ haplotypes were handled as single units for association and clustering, since linkage in the cohort was strong. HLA typing included class I and class II loci at four-digit resolution. Of the approximately 400 genotyped donors, approximately 83% fell in the genetic ancestry cluster associated with self-reported Caucasian donors. The study aimed to test whether signatures of past pathogen exposure could be identified by cataloging public T cell receptors. An earlier analysis of 587 of the donors used high-throughput TCR beta sequencing to judge whether each TCR beta V gene segment behaved as functional or pseudogenic. Study-wide conclusions, independent of this receptor: Because HLA typing was missing for some donors at each locus, association tests included only the typed subset. The authors suggested that the approach could potentially be generalized to other disease states and immunological phenotypes. In a later analysis, some 18,000 TCR beta sequences were associated with specific HLA alleles at a false discovery rate of 0.05. The earlier analysis of approximately 540 of the donors excluded about 16 rarely observed V segments, including chromosome 9 orphons, because counts were too low. In a later analysis, HLA-associated TCR beta chains were found to be more clonally expanded and to have lower generation probabilities than equally common non-associated chains. Most TCR sequences were seen in very few donors, while some public TCRs were found in many individuals. A further reported finding was that TCR beta sequences accurately predicted the HLA-A and HLA-B alleles for most subjects in the first cohort. The study gave a list of about 170 TCR beta chains associated with cytomegalovirus. Three of the identified cytomegalovirus-associated TCR beta chains were confirmed in vitro to be specific for cytomegalovirus antigens. An earlier analysis of approximately 590 of the donors showed that most TCR beta V segments appeared in productive rearrangements either about 87% or about 30% of the time, which broadly matched IMGT annotations. Assigning TCR associations to individual alleles was difficult when HLA alleles, especially DR and DQ, strongly co-occurred. Linkage disequilibrium might explain the correlated functional status among segregating V segments, but an unknown experimental factor could not be excluded. Most CMV-associated TCR beta chains appeared to be HLA-restricted in a later analysis, and the HLA associations seemed to be driven largely by CMV exposure. Sequencing depth was assumed to be roughly uniform across donors in the presence/absence analyses, though that assumption may not hold. The cohort was sequenced for TCR beta chains only, and without alpha or paired-chain data the features that could be detected were limited. For the cohort, immune exposure information was limited to CMV serostatus. The sequencing pipeline was judged likely to have produced a cluster of highly shared sequence variants as a technical artifact. According to a later analysis, parvovirus B19, influenza, CMV and Epstein-Barr virus appeared linked to several top co-occurrence clusters. In a later genetic analysis, fewer N-insertions in productive TCRs were reported among donors in an Asian-associated ancestry cluster than the roughly 700-donor mean. In a later genetic analysis, a missense DCLRE1C variant was associated with V-gene and J-gene trimming of TCR beta chains, and the association was replicated in an independent cohort. A later analysis found that TCR association rates varied across HLA loci, with DRB1 alleles showing the most associated TCRs and HLA-C alleles the fewest. Cytomegalovirus status was reported to be diagnosed by the classifier with high specificity and sensitivity in both the original and validation cohorts. Some IMGT-functional V segments, including TRBV6-2 and TRBV6-3, could not be distinguished by the 87-base-pair reads and were therefore excluded.

The cohort comprised some 680 healthy bone marrow donors. Cohort members were all nominally healthy when sampled, although unrecorded immune exposures were likely present. The donor was CMV seropositive and was included in the group of about 290 seropositive cohort members. A peripheral blood sample was provided by each donor, and peripheral blood mononuclear cells were used for TCR beta sequencing. The Qiagen DNeasy Blood Extraction Kit was used to extract genomic DNA from the blood cell samples. The CDR3 contains 13 residues, cysteine and phenylalanine counted. CDR3 DNA is the only sequence kept; it has 39 bases, read in frame from the first base. The germline V gene specifies SGHTA as CDR1 and FQGNSA as CDR2. V is pared back by 5 bases and J by 2 bases, with 10 bases lying between the germline termini. Library preparation was by the immunoSEQ multiplex PCR assay. For the multiplex PCR, a mixture combining 60 forward primers for TCR Vbeta segments and 13 reverse primers for TCR Jbeta segments was used. The CDR3 region of rearranged TCR beta genes was amplified from genomic DNA by a multiplex PCR assay. The amplified TCR beta libraries were sequenced on the Illumina HiSeq System as 87-base-pair reads. Processing in the source paper ran as follows. A later analysis counted 65 million to 90 million unique TCR beta chains across the 670 or so repertoires, and roughly 11 million of these chains were shared by at least two donors. To remove PCR and sequencing errors, raw reads were error-corrected and collapsed into unique sequences using a nearest-neighbor algorithm that merged closely related sequences. Alignment of CDR3 sequences to IMGT reference sequences was used to assign V, D and J gene segments. For a sequence to be retained, a match of at least six nucleotides was required to both a V gene segment and a J gene segment. A rearrangement was called productive if the CDR3 had no stop codons and remained in frame with V and J, and every other rearrangement was called non-productive. CDR3 was defined according to IMGT convention as the region running from the second conserved V-encoded cysteine to the conserved J-encoded phenylalanine. In an earlier analysis of 587 of the donors, sequences lacking an unambiguous match to a single V gene segment were excluded. In an earlier analysis of some 590 of the donors, V segments were called functional above 56.7% productive rearrangements and were called segregating when the between-donor standard deviation exceeded 5%. A statistical classification framework was developed to diagnose cytomegalovirus status using the catalog of TCR beta chain sequences. V and J gene assignment, in a later analysis, came from comparing TCR nucleotide sequences with IMGT/GENE-DB human TR gene sequences. The TCRdist pipeline was used in a later analysis to assign CDR3 sequences and most-parsimonious VDJ recombination scenarios. A later analysis defined each TCR beta chain by its CDR3 amino acid sequence plus V-gene family, and excluded reads lacking a unique V-gene family. As a way to deal with suspected cross-contamination and a sequencing artifact, a later analysis dropped approximately 570 nucleotide sequences that were highly shared and had low generation probability. A later analysis calculated a clonal expansion index for each public chain from normalized within-repertoire ranks of inferred template counts. A later analysis computed generation probabilities with a VDJ recombination model fitted to out-of-frame rearrangements, and checked the results against IGoR. Hypergeometric tests were used in a later analysis to score TCR-TCR, TCR-HLA and TCR-CMV co-occurrence, with a repertoire-size bias correction applied to the TCR pairs. False discovery rates were estimated in a later analysis by permuting HLA or CMV assignments 20 times. In a later analysis, co-occurring TCRs were grouped with DBSCAN, and TCRdist sequence similarity was added when clustering was performed within HLA-allele-positive subsets. Repertoires with fewer than 30,000 or more than 120,000 public chains, plus five repertoires with anomalous nucleotide sharing, were excluded from co-occurrence clustering. Entries here come from immuneACCESS through TCRdb and include only in-frame sequences with V and J called. Some clones fail to appear in such tables; in the studies checked, an unresolved V gene covers under half of the shortfall, and the cause of the remainder is unknown. The V and J calls and clone size were taken over from that table, and D and trimming were inferred from the DNA. In all, the sample holds fewer than 150,000 clones, and roughly 69% of those were seen once. The ten largest clonotypes hold 8.2% of the sample.

Input material: PBMCs. This TCR was recovered from a woman in her 40s in good health and CMV-seropositive. The V and J segments used are TRBV7-2 and TRBJ2-7; TRBD2 could be the D gene, as 6 bases match. The bases are TGTGCCAGCAGCGCGGGACGGACCTACGAGCAGTACTTC. This gives the protein CASSAGRTYEQYF.